A selection of T cell receptor beta chains follows, all from one sample in a study of CDR3 diversity in severe acne. TCRdb itself ran the PCR reads through MiXCR, one entry per CDR3 protein. The top ten clones hold 10% of a sample with 84,000 or so distinct CDR3 sequences, approximately 52% of them seen once. Sequenced sample: blood. These receptors all come from a male donor in good health, serving as a control. Both conserved end residues are part of each CDR3. A D gene is named only where the DNA matches it firmly. Not all rows give a size; the values are once, few, many and, for expanded clones, a class.

>TRBV11-2|TRBD2|TRBJ2-1|14|-
CASSRLLAGGPGLF
TGTGCCAGCAGTCGATTACTAGCGGGAGGGCCTGGTCTCTTC
>TRBV5-1|-|TRBJ1-4|15|-
CASSSSPGRNEKLFF
TGCGCCAGCAGCTCGTCCCCTGGGCGTAATGAAAAACTGTTTTTT
>TRBV4-1|-|TRBJ1-2|14|many
CASSPGGANYGYTF
TGCGCCAGCAGCCCTGGGGGAGCTAACTATGGCTACACCTTC
>TRBV25-1|-|TRBJ2-3|13|-
CASSEYGGDTQYF
TGTGCCAGCAGTGAATATGGGGGAGATACGCAGTATTTT
>TRBV12-3/TRBV12-4|-|TRBJ2-6|14|-
CASSLASGANVLTF
TGTGCCAGCAGTTTAGCTTCTGGGGCCAACGTCCTGACTTTC
>TRBV7-9|-|TRBJ2-7|12|-
CASSLDQDEQYF
TGTGCCAGCAGCTTAGATCAGGACGAGCAGTACTTC
>TRBV28|-|TRBJ1-6|15|many
CASSSSIGPNAPLHF
TGTGCCAGCAGTTCTAGTATAGGACCCAACGCACCCCTCCACTTT
>TRBV20-1|-|TRBJ1-1|14|-
CSARDGGVNTEAFF
TGCAGTGCTAGAGATGGTGGAGTGAACACTGAAGCTTTCTTT
>TRBV10-2|TRBD1|TRBJ1-2|15|once
CASSESGQGARGYTF
TGCGCCAGCAGTGAGAGTGGACAGGGGGCTAGGGGCTACACCTTC
>TRBV11-2|-|TRBJ2-5|13|-
CASSAGLQEAQYF
TGTGCCAGCAGCGCGGGTCTCCAAGAGGCCCAGTACTTC
>TRBV5-8|TRBD1|TRBJ2-3|15|many
CASSLQGWSTDTQYF
TGTGCCAGCAGCTTACAGGGGTGGAGCACAGATACGCAGTATTTT
>TRBV6-1|TRBD2|TRBJ2-7|17|-
CASQFGTSGSTNYEQYF
TGTGCCAGCCAATTCGGGACTAGCGGGAGTACCAACTACGAGCAGTACTTC
>TRBV10-2|-|TRBJ1-4|13|-
CASRPGGGEKLFF
TGCGCCAGTCGGCCCGGGGGCGGAGAAAAACTGTTTTTT
>TRBV20-1|-|TRBJ1-2|14|few
CSARRGSPDFPITF
TGCAGTGCTAGGAGGGGTAGTCCGGATTTCCCTATCACCTTC
>TRBV7-6|-|TRBJ2-7|13|many
CASSLTLGYEQYF
TGTGCCAGCAGCCTTACTCTCGGGTACGAGCAGTACTTC
>TRBV7-2|TRBD2|TRBJ2-7|15|few
CASSRSGALSYEQYF
TGTGCCAGCAGTAGAAGCGGGGCCCTCTCCTACGAGCAGTACTTC
>TRBV5-1|TRBD1|TRBJ2-2|15|many
CASSFRDRGPGELFF
TGCGCCAGCAGCTTCCGGGACAGGGGACCGGGGGAGCTGTTTTTT
>TRBV7-9|-|TRBJ1-4|16|-
CASSLLAGGYNEKLFF
TGTGCCAGCAGCTTACTAGCGGGGGGCTACAATGAAAAACTGTTTTTT
>TRBV7-8|TRBD1|TRBJ1-2|15|few
CASSVRDRDRNGYTF
TGTGCCAGCAGCGTCCGGGACAGGGACAGGAATGGCTACACCTTC
>TRBV7-9|TRBD1|TRBJ2-7|15|-
CASRDTGTGGHEQYF
TGTGCCAGCAGGGATACCGGGACAGGGGGCCACGAGCAGTACTTC